One sample yielded the 11 T cell receptor beta chains listed below, sequenced in a study of CD8 T cells in Susac syndrome. Reverse transcription used about 0.45 to 1 ug RNA and random hexamers. TCRdb used MiXCR to reprocess the immunoSEQ multiplex PCR reads, holding one entry per CDR3 protein. The sample has roughly 200,000 distinct CDR3 sequences, around 95% seen once. What was sequenced was CD4+ T cells from PBMCs. All receptors derive from a human donor with multiple sclerosis.

This clonotype is a singleton in its sample. The gene calls are TRBV3-1 and TRBJ1-1; D might be TRBD1 (6 bases). The germline V and J ends were trimmed by 4 bases and 5 bases, with 17 bases remaining between them. The CDR3 length is 15 residues. In germline, CDR1 is LGHDT, CDR2 YNNKEL (reference sequence). The DNA for the CDR3 is TGTGCCAGCAGCCGGGGGGCGGGCACGGGGACTGAAGCTTTCTTT. Translation gives CASSRGAGTGTEAFF.

The CDR3 sequence is CASSPPVQDRGGTEAFF. As DNA, the CDR3 is TGTGCCAGCAGCCCCCCCGTTCAGGACAGGGGTGGGACTGAAGCTTTCTTT. V is TRBV5-6 and J is TRBJ1-1; 9 bases align to TRBD1. Germline values: CDR1 SGHDT, CDR2 YYEEEE. V shed 4 bases, J shed 5 bases, and the junction held 15 bases outside the gene matches. The CDR3 covers 17 residues.

The chain carries TRBV29-1 and TRBJ1-2; the D gene is possibly TRBD1 (5 bases). Germline V lookup: CDR1 SQVTM, CDR2 ANQGSEA. V was cut by 5 bases and J by 5 bases, with 12 bases left in between. This CDR3 comprises 12 residues. The CDR3 sequence: CSVYRQRYGYTF. CDR3 DNA: TGCAGCGTTTACCGACAGCGTTATGGCTACACCTTC.

J is TRBJ1-1 and V is TRBV30, with D unclear. Trimming pared 4 bases from V and 0 bases from J, leaving 12 bases between. Germline V gene data show CDR1 as GTSNPN and CDR2 as SVGIG (reference sequence). The CDR3 has 14 residues. The CDR3 reads CAWNALPMNTEAFF. The DNA for the CDR3 is TGTGCCTGGAATGCCCTGCCAATGAACACTGAAGCTTTCTTT.

V usage is TRBV20-1 and J usage is TRBJ1-2; D perhaps matches TRBD1 (5 bases). CDR3 length: 13 residues. In germline, CDR1 is DFQATT, CDR2 SNEGSKA (reference sequence). Trimming cost V 3 bases and J 7 bases, with 15 bases left between them. In nucleotides, the CDR3 is TGCAGTGCTAGCACGCGGGGGGTTCTTGGCTACACCTTC. Translated: CSASTRGVLGYTF.

The chain recombines TRBV27 with TRBJ2-7; 7 nucleotides line up with TRBD2. The length of the CDR3 is 14 residues. Germline values: CDR1 MNHEY, CDR2 SMNVEV (reference sequence). V was clipped by 8 bases and J by 3 bases; unmatched bases: 10. CDR3 region: CASGRDYRGYEQYF. CDR3 DNA: TGTGCCAGCGGACGGGACTACCGGGGCTACGAGCAGTACTTC.

This chain connects TRBV7-9 to TRBJ1-2, with no clear D. Germline CDR1 SEHNR, CDR2 FQNEAQ (reference sequence). The CDR3 has 12 amino acids. Deletions cut 3 bases from V and 8 bases from J, with 10 bases between. CDR3 in amino acids: CASSFSPEGYTF. As DNA, the CDR3 is TGTGCCAGCAGCTTCTCCCCGGAGGGCTACACCTTC.

The chain uses TRBV18 and TRBJ1-1; no reliable D call. There are 14 residues in the CDR3. Germline CDR1 reads KGHSH; CDR2 reads LQKENI. The V end lost 3 bases, the J end lost 1 base, and 9 bases lay between the germline ends. CDR3 bases: TGTGCCAGCTCACCGAACGGCGCGAACACTGAAGCTTTCTTT. Its translation: CASSPNGANTEAFF.

This rearrangement joins TRBV30 to TRBJ2-4, with a possible D match to TRBD1 (6 bases). Germline V gives CDR1 GTSNPN, CDR2 SVGIG (reference sequence). V shed 5 bases and J shed 0 bases, with 14 bases lying between them. This CDR3 has 15 amino acids. This chain's CDR3 is CAWATGPLAKNIQYF. The CDR3 bases are TGTGCCTGGGCCACAGGGCCGCTAGCCAAAAACATTCAGTACTTC.

The rearrangement uses TRBV9 and TRBJ1-3, with D perhaps TRBD1 (5 bases). The length of the CDR3 is 15 residues. Trimming left V 4 bases short and J 0 bases short, with 11 bases between. Germline values: CDR1 SGDLS, CDR2 YYNGEE. CDR3 bases: TGTGCCAGCAGCAGCGGGGCCTTCTCTGGAAACACCATATATTTT. Protein sequence: CASSSGAFSGNTIYF.

This clonotype was recorded only once. This sequence joins TRBV7-9 and TRBJ1-2; the D gene is possibly TRBD1 (6 bases). V lost 5 bases and J 0 bases, leaving 10 bases between the germline ends. Germline-derived CDR1 and CDR2 are SEHNR and FQNEAQ (reference sequence). The CDR3 covers 14 residues. The CDR3 is CASSRGQSNYGYTF. For the CDR3, the DNA is TGTGCCAGCAGCCGCGGACAGTCTAACTATGGCTACACCTTC.